This TCR beta chain originates from a study of regulatory dendritic cells for organ transplantation. Study observations and caveats: Memory T cells were less diverse than naive, with memory CD8+ most oligoclonal.

The germline gives CDR1 MNHEY, CDR2 SVGAGI. V lost 2 bases to trimming and J lost 9 bases, with 11 bases between them. CDR3 length: 13 residues. Profiled with immunoSEQ multiplex PCR; TCRdb holds only in-frame clones, not every one. Among 30,000 to 40,000 clones listed, about 89% were seen once. Comments on this clone: The antigen is undetermined. Additional DNA sequences in this sample encode the identical CDR3.

This chain joins TRBV6-5 and TRBJ2-1; no definite D call. Material: naive CD4+ T cells from blood. Subset given: CD45RA+ naive T cells. The source is a human donor in good health. CDR3 coding DNA: TGTGCCAGCAGTTACGGCCCATGGGGTGAGCAGTTCTTC. Residues: CASSYGPWGEQFF.